This paragraph reports one T cell receptor beta chain. There is no known antigen for this receptor. Base qualities were left out, and no much larger clone turns up one base away. The protocol used for the library was 5' RACE. The sequencer was an Illumina HiSeq 2500. A second PCR of roughly 6 to 12 cycles was run with a J-beta primer mix and a sample-barcoded 5' primer. A unique molecular identifier was introduced onto each TCR beta cDNA molecule by a template-switch 5' adaptor carrying 12 random nucleotides. Each sample yielded at least 2.5 million CDR3-containing paired-end reads. All of the RNA was converted into first-strand cDNA using the Mint cDNA synthesis kit, with a TRBC-specific oligonucleotide serving as the primer. Following uracil-DNA glycosylase treatment, all cDNA underwent a first 18-cycle PCR with the universal primers M1SS and BC2_uni_R. Per the source publication's procedure: For normalization, 1 million high-quality reads were randomly selected from each sample, with every read carrying a distinct molecular identifier. Instead of being binned into consensus sequences, reads that shared molecular identifiers were thrown out. CDR3 identification, clonotype clustering and error correction used MiTCR with a Q25 quality threshold and the strictest error-elimination algorithm. A nonparametric unseen species model using Euler transformation provided a lower-bound estimate of total TCR beta diversity. TCRdb took the public reads, trimmed them with fastp at Q25, ran MiXCR for clone calling and kept in-frame beta chains. One record per CDR3 amino acid sequence lists the most common genes and DNA. The V and J calls follow TCRdb's processing rather than the paper's. For this sample the table gives some 1.6 million distinct CDR3 sequences, of which roughly a third were detected only once. The ten largest clones take up about 10% of the sample.

There are 11 amino acids in the CDR3, from cysteine to phenylalanine inclusive. The kept DNA is CDR3 alone, 33 bases in frame from the first base. The germline V gene encodes CDR1 MDHEN and CDR2 SYDVKM. Donors were under 40 systemically healthy Caucasian individuals from Russia aged roughly 6 to 100 years. Approximately 11 milliliters of peripheral blood were drawn from each donor into EDTA-treated Vacutainer tubes. Ficoll-Paque density-gradient centrifugation was used to isolate PBMCs, with at least 6.5 million obtained per sample. Total RNA, at least 6 micrograms per sample, was extracted from PBMCs with Trizol reagent. For every donor, an aliquot of PBMCs went through flow cytometry to measure the percentages of naive CD45RAhigh/CD27high T cells. These data belong to a study of blood T cells in healthy people across ages (dated by TCRdb to between 2014 and 2017). For context, the study as a whole: Template switching captured roughly one uniquely barcoded TCR beta cDNA molecule per two T cells in model experiments. To track age-related changes in TCR beta repertoire diversity, the study relied on deep sequencing normalized with unique cDNA molecular identifiers. The donors were split into four age groups: young (average around 15 years), middle-aged (39), aged (roughly 65) and long-lived (more than 80). To avoid experimental bias, donors of different ages were spread randomly across the sequencing lanes. The study analyzed two additional independent replicas of 1 million unique cDNA reads from the same blood draw for two donors, one aged 18 to 30 and one aged 80 or older. What the authors observed across the whole study: Because profiling used bulk unsorted PBMCs, naive and antigen-experienced compartments could not be compared conclusively. Observed TCR beta diversity correlated strongly with the percentage of naive T cells measured by flow cytometry. As age increased, observed TCR beta diversity per million T cells dropped in a roughly linear way, and a significant reduction was already evident by age roughly 40. Total diversity estimates from one million sequenced T cells were considered lower bounds and underestimates. Because donor CMV infection status was unknown, age-related changes in expanded clonotypes were potentially confounded. Compared with the aged group, the long-lived group had more naive CD4+ T cells, fewer expanded clones and increased TCR diversity, suggesting age selection.

The sequence derives from a woman in her twenties or thirties in good health. This receptor chain uses TRBV28 and TRBJ2-1; the D gene remains uncertain. The J call may be in error: the DNA end matches TRBJ2-7 better. Source material: blood. The DNA sequence is TGTGCCAGCGGAAGAACTGTTGAGCAGTACTTC. This translates into CASGRTVEQYF.